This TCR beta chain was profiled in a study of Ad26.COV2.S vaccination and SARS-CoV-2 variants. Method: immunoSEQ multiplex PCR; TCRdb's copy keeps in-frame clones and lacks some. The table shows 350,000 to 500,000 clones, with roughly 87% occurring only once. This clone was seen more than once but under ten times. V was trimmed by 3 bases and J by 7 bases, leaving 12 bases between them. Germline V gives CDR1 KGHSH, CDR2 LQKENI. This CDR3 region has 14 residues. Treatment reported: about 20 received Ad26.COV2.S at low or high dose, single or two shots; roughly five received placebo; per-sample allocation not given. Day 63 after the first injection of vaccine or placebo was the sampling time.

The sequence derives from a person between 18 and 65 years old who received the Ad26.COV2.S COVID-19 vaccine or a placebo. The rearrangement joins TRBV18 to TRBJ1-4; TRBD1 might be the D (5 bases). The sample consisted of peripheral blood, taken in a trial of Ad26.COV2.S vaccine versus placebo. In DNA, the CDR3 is TGTGCCAGCTCACCTAAGACAGTTAGTGAAAAACTGTTTTTT. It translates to CASSPKTVSEKLFF.